The rows below give T cell receptor beta chains drawn from one sample of a study of control samples from healthy donors and cancer patients. TCRdb keeps only in-frame clones here, not all; method: immunoSEQ multiplex PCR. The repertoire holds 350,000 to 450,000 clones, with over 75% as singletons. Sequenced: PBMCs. Receptor source: a man aged 35 to 55 with head and neck cancer. CDR3s include the opening cysteine and the closing phenylalanine or tryptophan. Each record gives: CDR3 protein, CDR3 DNA, D gene, V gene, J gene, clone size. The D gene is left open where the match is weak. A row's size may be missing; if present it is once, few, many or a size class.

CASSQVLRSTGELFF	TGTGCCAGCAGCCAAGTTCTCAGGTCCACCGGGGAGCTGTTTTTT	NA	TRBV3-1/TRBV3-2	TRBJ2-2	once
CASSSLAGGSTDTQYF	TGTGCCAGCAGCTCACTAGCGGGAGGGTCCACAGATACGCAGTATTTT	TRBD2	TRBV7-3	TRBJ2-3	NA
CASQGPQTGELFF	TGCGCCAGCCAAGGACCGCAAACCGGGGAGCTGTTTTTT	NA	TRBV10-1	TRBJ2-2	NA
CASSDGRTTNNEQFF	TGCGCCAGCAGCGACGGGAGGACTACCAACAATGAGCAGTTCTTC	TRBD2	TRBV5-1	TRBJ2-1	NA
CASSPTGGNTIYF	TGTGCCAGCAGCCCCACAGGAGGAAACACCATATATTTT	NA	TRBV9	TRBJ1-3	NA
CASSRLRGRGETQYF	TGTGCCAGCAGTCGCCTCAGGGGACGTGGGGAGACCCAGTACTTC	NA	TRBV6-6	TRBJ2-5	NA
CASSQSWPGATNEKLFF	TGTGCCAGCAGCCAATCTTGGCCAGGAGCAACTAATGAAAAACTGTTTTTT	NA	TRBV16	TRBJ1-4	NA
CASSRMGANYGYTF	TGTGCCAGCAGTAGGATGGGCGCTAACTATGGCTACACCTTC	NA	TRBV27	TRBJ1-2	NA
CASSQRPEDRGWGNQPQHF	TGTGCCAGCAGTCAACGACCGGAGGACAGGGGATGGGGCAATCAGCCCCAGCATTTT	TRBD1	TRBV6-2/TRBV6-3	TRBJ1-5	NA
CATSWGPQETQYF	TGTGCCACCAGCTGGGGACCTCAAGAGACCCAGTACTTC	NA	TRBV15	TRBJ2-5	NA
CASSPGLAGGPWDTQYF	TGTGCCAGCAGCCCCGGACTAGCGGGAGGGCCTTGGGATACGCAGTATTTT	TRBD2	TRBV5-4	TRBJ2-3	once
CASSLLQGAINEQYF	TGCGCCAGCAGCCTGTTACAGGGGGCGATTAACGAGCAGTACTTC	TRBD1	TRBV5-1	TRBJ2-7	NA
CAISESGTPPNEQFF	TGTGCCATCAGTGAGAGTGGGACCCCCCCCAATGAGCAGTTCTTC	NA	TRBV10-3	TRBJ2-1	NA
CASSLQGSQETQYF	TGTGCCAGCAGTCTACAGGGGTCCCAAGAGACCCAGTACTTC	TRBD1	TRBV2	TRBJ2-5	NA
CAISENPLDRDTDTQYF	TGTGCCATCAGTGAGAACCCGCTGGACAGGGACACAGATACGCAGTATTTT	TRBD1	TRBV10-3	TRBJ2-3	NA
CASSLPGANVLTF	TGTGCCAGCAGCTTACCTGGGGCCAACGTCCTGACTTTC	NA	TRBV7-9	TRBJ2-6	NA
CASRTGAGSPLHF	TGTGCCAGCAGAACGGGGGCCGGTTCACCCCTCCACTTT	NA	TRBV28	TRBJ1-6	NA
CASSYGTGWTEAFF	TGTGCCAGCAGTTACGGGACAGGCTGGACTGAAGCTTTCTTT	TRBD1	TRBV6-5	TRBJ1-1	NA